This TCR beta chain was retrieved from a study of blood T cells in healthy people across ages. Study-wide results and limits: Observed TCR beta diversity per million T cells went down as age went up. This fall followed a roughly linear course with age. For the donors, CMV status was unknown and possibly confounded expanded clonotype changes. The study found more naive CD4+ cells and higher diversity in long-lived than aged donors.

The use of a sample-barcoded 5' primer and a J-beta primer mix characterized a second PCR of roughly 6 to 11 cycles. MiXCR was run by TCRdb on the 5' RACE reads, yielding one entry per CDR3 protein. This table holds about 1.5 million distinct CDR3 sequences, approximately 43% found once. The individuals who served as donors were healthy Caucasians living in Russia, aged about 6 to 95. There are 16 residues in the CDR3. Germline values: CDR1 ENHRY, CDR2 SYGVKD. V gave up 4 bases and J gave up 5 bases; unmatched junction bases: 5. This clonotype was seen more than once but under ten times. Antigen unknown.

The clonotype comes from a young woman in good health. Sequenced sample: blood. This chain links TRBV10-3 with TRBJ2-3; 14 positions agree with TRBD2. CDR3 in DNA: TGTGCCATCAGTGCAGGGACTAGCGGGAGAGGAGATACGCAGTATTTT. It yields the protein CAISAGTSGRGDTQYF.